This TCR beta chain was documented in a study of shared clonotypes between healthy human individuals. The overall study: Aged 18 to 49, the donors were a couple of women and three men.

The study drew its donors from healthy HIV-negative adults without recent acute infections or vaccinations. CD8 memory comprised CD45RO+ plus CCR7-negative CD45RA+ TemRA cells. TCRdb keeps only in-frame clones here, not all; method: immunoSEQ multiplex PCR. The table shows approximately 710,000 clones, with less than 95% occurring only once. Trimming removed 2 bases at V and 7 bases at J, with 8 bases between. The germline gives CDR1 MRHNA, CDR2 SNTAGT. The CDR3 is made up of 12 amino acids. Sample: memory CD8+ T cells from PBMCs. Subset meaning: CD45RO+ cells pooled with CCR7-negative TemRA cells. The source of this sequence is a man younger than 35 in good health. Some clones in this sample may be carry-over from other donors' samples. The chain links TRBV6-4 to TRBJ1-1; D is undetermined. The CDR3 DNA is TGTGCCAGCAGTGACGGTGATTATGAAGCTTTCTTT. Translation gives CASSDGDYEAFF.